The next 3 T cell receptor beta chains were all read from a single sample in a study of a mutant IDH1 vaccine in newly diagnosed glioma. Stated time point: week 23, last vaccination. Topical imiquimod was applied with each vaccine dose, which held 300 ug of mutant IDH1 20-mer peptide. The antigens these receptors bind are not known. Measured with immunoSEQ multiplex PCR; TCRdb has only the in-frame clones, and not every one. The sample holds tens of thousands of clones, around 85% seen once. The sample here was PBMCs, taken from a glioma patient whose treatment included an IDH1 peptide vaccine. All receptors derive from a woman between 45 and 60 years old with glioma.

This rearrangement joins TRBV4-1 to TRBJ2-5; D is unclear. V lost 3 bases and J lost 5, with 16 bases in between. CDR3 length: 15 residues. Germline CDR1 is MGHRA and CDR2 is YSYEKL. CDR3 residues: CASSQDTDQQETQYF. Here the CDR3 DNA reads TGCGCCAGCAGCCAGGATACGGACCAGCAGGAGACCCAGTACTTC.

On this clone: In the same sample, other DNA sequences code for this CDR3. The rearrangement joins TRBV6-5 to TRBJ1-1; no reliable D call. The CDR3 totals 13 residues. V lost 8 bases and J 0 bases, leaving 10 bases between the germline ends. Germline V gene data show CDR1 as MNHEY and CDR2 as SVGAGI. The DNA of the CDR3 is TGTGCCAGCTCTGGACGGATGAACACTGAAGCTTTCTTT. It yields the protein CASSGRMNTEAFF.

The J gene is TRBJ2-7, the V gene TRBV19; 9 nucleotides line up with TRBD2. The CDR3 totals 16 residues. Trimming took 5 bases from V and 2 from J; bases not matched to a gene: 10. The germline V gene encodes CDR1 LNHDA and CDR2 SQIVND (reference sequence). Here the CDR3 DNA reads TGTGCCAGTAGTCATAGCGGGAGTCGGGCGACCTACGAGCAGTACTTC. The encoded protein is CASSHSGSRATYEQYF.